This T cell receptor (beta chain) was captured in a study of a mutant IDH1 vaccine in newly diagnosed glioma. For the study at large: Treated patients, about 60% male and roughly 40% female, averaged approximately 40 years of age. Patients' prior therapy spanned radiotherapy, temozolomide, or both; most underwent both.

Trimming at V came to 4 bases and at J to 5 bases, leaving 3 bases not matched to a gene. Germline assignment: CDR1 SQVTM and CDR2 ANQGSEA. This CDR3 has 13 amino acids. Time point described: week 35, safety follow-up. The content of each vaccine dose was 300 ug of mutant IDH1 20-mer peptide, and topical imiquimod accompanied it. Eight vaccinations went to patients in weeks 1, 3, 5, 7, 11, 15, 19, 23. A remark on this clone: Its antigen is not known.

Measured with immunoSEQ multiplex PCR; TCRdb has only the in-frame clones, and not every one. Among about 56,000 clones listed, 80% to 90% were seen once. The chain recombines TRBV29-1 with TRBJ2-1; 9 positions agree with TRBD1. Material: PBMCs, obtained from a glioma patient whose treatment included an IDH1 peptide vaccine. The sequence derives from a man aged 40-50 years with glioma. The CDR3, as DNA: TGCAGCGTTGCCGGGACAGGGCACAATGAGCAGTTCTTC. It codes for CSVAGTGHNEQFF.